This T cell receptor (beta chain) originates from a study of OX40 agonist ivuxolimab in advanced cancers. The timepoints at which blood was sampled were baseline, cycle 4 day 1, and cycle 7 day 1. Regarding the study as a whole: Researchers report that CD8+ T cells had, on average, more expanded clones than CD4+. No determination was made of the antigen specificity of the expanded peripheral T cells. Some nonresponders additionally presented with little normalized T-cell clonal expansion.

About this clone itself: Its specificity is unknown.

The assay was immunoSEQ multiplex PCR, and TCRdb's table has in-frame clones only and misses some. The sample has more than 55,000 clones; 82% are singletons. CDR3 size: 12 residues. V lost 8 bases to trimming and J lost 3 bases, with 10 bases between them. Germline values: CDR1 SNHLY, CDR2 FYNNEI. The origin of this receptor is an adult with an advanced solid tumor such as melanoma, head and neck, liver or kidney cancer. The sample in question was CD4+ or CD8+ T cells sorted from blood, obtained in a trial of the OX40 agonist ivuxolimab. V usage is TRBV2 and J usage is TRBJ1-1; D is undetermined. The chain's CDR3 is CASHRFHTEAFF. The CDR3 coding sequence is TGTGCCAGCCACCGCTTCCACACTGAAGCTTTCTTT. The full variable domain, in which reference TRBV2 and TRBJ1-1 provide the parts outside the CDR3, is EPEVTQTPSHQVTQMGQEVILRCVPISNHLYFYWYRQILGQKVEFLVSFYNNEISEKSEIFDDQFSVERPDGSNFTLKIRSTKLEDSAMYFCASHRFHTEAFFGQGTRLTVV.